This T cell receptor (beta chain) was sequenced in a study of T-cell reconstitution after alpha-beta-depleted transplantation in children. Library preparation (for TCRbeta) was performed with unique molecular identifiers. TCRdb re-called the PCR reads through MiXCR, storing one row per CDR3 protein. The repertoire includes 230,000 or so distinct CDR3 sequences, 7.5% to 10% of them detected once, and around 5.1% sits in the top ten. The germline V and J ends were trimmed by 0 bases and 2 bases, with 13 bases remaining between them. Germline V gene lookup returns CDR1 SQVTM and CDR2 ANQGSEA. This CDR3 has 15 amino acids. This clonotype showed up many times.

The sequence came from a human donor who donated a stem cell graft to a child with SCID. The chain has TRBV29-1 and TRBJ2-5, with a weak D call TRBD2 (7 bases). Sample: PBMCs from the stem cell graft donor, taken from the stem cell graft. The DNA for the CDR3 is TGCAGCGTTGAAGAGGGGGGGGCATGGCAAGAGACCCAGTACTTC. Its protein is CSVEEGGAWQETQYF. The complete variable domain, with remaining parts taken from reference TRBV29-1 and TRBJ2-5, reads SAVISQKPSRDICQRGTSLTIQCQVDSQVTMMFWYRQQPGQSLTLIATANQGSEATYESGFVIDKFPISRPNLTFSTLTVSNMSPEDSSIYLCSVEEGGAWQETQYFGPGTRLLVL.